The present T cell receptor (beta chain) was sequenced within a study of shared clonotypes between healthy human individuals. All the donors were Caucasian adults who lived in Nashville, Tennessee. The CDR3 is 14 amino acids. V lost 7 bases and J lost 4, with 14 bases in between. Germline-derived CDR1 and CDR2 are MNHNS and SASEGT. Per the original methods: Filtering differed since immunoSEQ provided only junctions, with no quality scores. Measured with immunoSEQ multiplex PCR; TCRdb has only the in-frame clones, and not every one. The V and J calls and clone size are taken from that table; D and trimming were inferred from the DNA. The sample consists of approximately 740,000 clones, less than 85% of them appearing once.

This chain uses TRBV6-1 with TRBJ1-5; tentatively, D is TRBD1 (5 bases). The material sequenced was memory CD4+ T cells sorted from blood. Sample subset: CD45RA-negative fraction. The TCR originated in a woman aged 30 to 39 in good health. This chain's CDR3 is CASTGGGGNQPQHF. The CDR3 nucleotides read TGTGCCAGCACCGGCGGGGGGGGAAATCAGCCCCAGCATTTT.